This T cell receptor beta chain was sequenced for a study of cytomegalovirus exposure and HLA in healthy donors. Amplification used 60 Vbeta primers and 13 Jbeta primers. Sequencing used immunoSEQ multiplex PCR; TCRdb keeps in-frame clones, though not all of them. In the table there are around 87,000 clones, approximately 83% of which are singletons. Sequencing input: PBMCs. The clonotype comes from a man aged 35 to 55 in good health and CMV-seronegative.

The CDR3 spells CASSQTSGGADEQFF. The CDR3 coding sequence is TGTGCCAGCAGTCAGACTAGCGGGGGGGCGGATGAGCAGTTCTTC. The rearrangement uses TRBV6-5 and TRBJ2-1; the match to TRBD2 covers 14 bases. The CDR3 consists of 15 residues. The germline CDR1 and CDR2 sequences are MNHEY and SVGAGI. V was clipped by 5 bases and J by 8 bases; unmatched bases: 5.